The entry below describes one T cell receptor beta chain. Germline CDR1 reads LNHDA; CDR2 reads SQIVND (reference sequence). The CDR3 is made up of 15 amino acids. V shed 1 base and J shed 15 bases, with 22 bases lying between them. Sequencing used immunoSEQ multiplex PCR; TCRdb keeps in-frame clones, though not all of them. The sample lists 150,000 or so clones, over 85% occurring once. The data belong to a study of T cell responses to AZD1222 COVID-19 vaccine. The origin of this receptor is an adult in good health. The chain couples TRBV19 to TRBJ2-1; D gene uncertain. Sequenced here: peripheral blood, sampled on day 0 of MenACWY control vaccination. The CDR3 DNA reads TGTGCCAGTAGTATAGTACCTAACCGGGTTCGGCGGCTGTTCTTC. It yields the protein CASSIVPNRVRRLFF.